This T cell receptor beta chain was documented in a study of blood T cells in healthy people across ages. Using a J-beta primer mix together with a sample-barcoded 5' primer, a second PCR was run for about 6 to 12 cycles. Each CDR3 protein gets one entry after TCRdb re-called the 5' RACE reads with MiXCR. The sample contains about 1.6 million distinct CDR3 sequences, around 36% of which appear only once. This clonotype was obtained from a woman aged 25 to 39 in good health. Source material: blood.

The CDR3 coding sequence is TGTGCCGTACAGGGGAGGTCCTACAATGAGCAGTTCTTC. Amino acid sequence: CAVQGRSYNEQFF. The genes are TRBV24-1 and TRBJ2-1, with D possibly matching TRBD1 (7 bases). V was cut by 12 bases and J by 1 base, with 12 bases left in between. There are 13 residues in the CDR3. Per germline, CDR1 KGHDR and CDR2 SFDVKD.